This TCR beta chain was profiled in a study of blood T cell repertoires in COVID-19 (TCRdb year 2020). At the level of the whole study: The collaborator samples originated in the United States, Italy and Spain and spanned the acute and convalescent phases of COVID-19. Where HLA class I and class II types were available, the types were taken from metadata supplied by the sample provider, not from assay-based typing. The prospective study material was composed of cDNA or gDNA derived from T cells, B-cell-depleted T cells, or PBMCs. The dataset comprised deeply sampled blood TCRbeta repertoires from subjects exposed to, actively infected with, or recovered from COVID-19. Nearly every sample came with metadata listing a de-identified subject ID, COVID-19 status, age in years and sex. The repertoires were made available in a free public database intended to serve as a resource for research on the immune response to SARS-CoV-2. Samples came from the ongoing ImmuneRACE study (first 160 participants) plus 1,254 subjects from 6 global collaborators.

TCRbeta CDR3 regions were amplified from genomic DNA by means of the immunoSEQ Assay, a bias-controlled multiplex PCR. As for the authors' bioinformatics: Within the assay, amplification of reference gene primers was used to estimate how many nucleated cells each sample contained. To quantify the absolute abundance of each unique TCRbeta CDR3 rearrangement, sequence reads were collapsed and filtered. For each sample, productive Simpson clonality was calculated as the square root of Simpson's diversity index across productive rearrangements. Sourced from immuneACCESS, this table was stored by TCRdb with only in-frame sequences that have V and J called. A share of the clones is absent; for the studies checked, an unresolved V gene accounts for under half, and the remainder has no known explanation. The V and J calls and clone size are taken from that table; D and trimming were inferred from the DNA. The sample has 55,000 to 80,000 clones on record, 83% of them singletons. The ten top clones hold around 5% of the sample.

The collaborating institutions used their own protocols to collect whole blood in K2EDTA tubes. For TCRbeta analysis, collaborator samples were shipped as frozen whole blood, as isolated PBMCs, or as DNA extracted from either sample type. Here is what the overall study found, with its caveats: How much clinical and demographic metadata was included differed by source and by participant, and the metadata was provided uncurated.

A remark on this clone: Its cognate antigen has yet to be identified. No base quality values were provided; no much bigger clone lies one nucleotide off.

CDR3 length: 14 amino acids, cysteine to phenylalanine. The retained sequence is limited to the CDR3, 42 bases, with the frame set at the first base. CDR1 and CDR2, per the germline V gene, are MNHEY and SVGAGI. Trimming removed 7 bases from V and 3 bases from J, leaving 16 bases between the germline ends. The clonotype originates from a man between 50 and 59 years old with active COVID-19. Sequenced sample: peripheral blood. The chain uses TRBV6-5 and TRBJ2-7, and possibly TRBD2, on 5 matching bases. The nucleotide sequence reads TGTGCCAGCATGAACAGTCGGGATTACTACGAGCAGTACTTC. This translates into CASMNSRDYYEQYF.